A selection of T cell receptor beta chains follows, all from one sample in a study of blood T cell repertoires in COVID-19. Profiled with immunoSEQ multiplex PCR; TCRdb holds only in-frame clones, not every one. The sample has 140,000 to 150,000 clones; 75% to 90% are singletons. Sample: peripheral blood. These receptor sequences come from a man aged 70-80 years who had recovered from COVID-19. Both conserved end residues are part of each CDR3. A D gene is named only where the DNA matches it firmly. Size tells how often a clone was seen (once, few, many) or the class of an expanded clone, and some rows leave it out.

CDR3 DNA,CDR3 protein,J gene,D gene,clone size,V gene
TGTGCCAGCAGTGAAGTGGGCCAGCGGGGGGTTCGTGAGCAGTTCTTC,CASSEVGQRGVREQFF,TRBJ2-1,TRBD2,NA,TRBV2
TGCGCCAGCAGCCAGGACAGGGCGCTTAGCGCTGAAGCTTTCTTT,CASSQDRALSAEAFF,TRBJ1-1,TRBD1,NA,TRBV4-1
TGTGCCAGCAGCCCCAGGGGTCTGTACCAAGAGACCCAGTACTTC,CASSPRGLYQETQYF,TRBJ2-5,NA,once,TRBV14
TGTGCCAGCTCGCGGACAGGGGGTGATCAGCCCCAGCATTTT,CASSRTGGDQPQHF,TRBJ1-5,TRBD1,NA,TRBV18
TGCGCCAGCAGCTTGGCGGCAGGGATCTCCTACAATGAGCAGTTCTTC,CASSLAAGISYNEQFF,TRBJ2-1,NA,NA,TRBV5-1
TGTGCCAGCAGCTCTACTAGCGGAAGCTACAATGAGCAGTTCTTC,CASSSTSGSYNEQFF,TRBJ2-1,TRBD2,NA,TRBV7-3
TGTGCCAGCAGTTTTTCCGGTTCGTCCTATGGCTACACCTTC,CASSFSGSSYGYTF,TRBJ1-2,NA,NA,TRBV27
TGTGCCAGCAGTTACCGACAGGGTACAGATACGCAGTATTTT,CASSYRQGTDTQYF,TRBJ2-3,TRBD1,NA,TRBV6-5
TGTGCCAGCAGCCAAGGACTCCGGGACAGGGGTGTTGGCTACACCTTC,CASSQGLRDRGVGYTF,TRBJ1-2,TRBD1,few,TRBV14
TGTGCCAGCAGTTACCGGGGACTAGCGGGAAACGAGCAGTACTTC,CASSYRGLAGNEQYF,TRBJ2-7,TRBD2,NA,TRBV6-5
TGTGCCAGCAGCCACACAGCGGCTTCGGCTTACAATGAGCAGTTCTTC,CASSHTAASAYNEQFF,TRBJ2-1,NA,NA,TRBV3-1/TRBV3-2
TGTGCCAGCAGCCAAGCCGGGGGGTACTATGGCTACACCTTC,CASSQAGGYYGYTF,TRBJ1-2,NA,NA,TRBV3-1/TRBV3-2
TGTGCCACCAGTGATAGCAGGGTATACACAGATACGCAGTATTTT,CATSDSRVYTDTQYF,TRBJ2-3,NA,NA,TRBV24-1
TGTGCCAGCAGCTTACAGGGTAGTGAGCAGTACTTC,CASSLQGSEQYF,TRBJ2-7,NA,NA,TRBV11-2
TGTGCCAGCTCACCAGGAAGCGGGAGGATATACGAGCAGTACTTC,CASSPGSGRIYEQYF,TRBJ2-7,TRBD2,many,TRBV18
TGTGCCAGCAGCTTAAGGACTAGCGGAAGCTACGAGCAGTACTTC,CASSLRTSGSYEQYF,TRBJ2-7,TRBD2,NA,TRBV7-2
TGCGCCACTTCGCCCGGGACTAGCGCAGATACGCAGTATTTT,CATSPGTSADTQYF,TRBJ2-3,TRBD2,NA,TRBV10-1
TGCGCCAGCAGCCCGACTAGCGGGAGGGCCCTAGGCAATGAGCAGTTCTTC,CASSPTSGRALGNEQFF,TRBJ2-1,TRBD2,NA,TRBV5-1
TGTGCCAGCAGCCTCCCACTCGGCGCGGGAACTGGAAACACCATATATTTT,CASSLPLGAGTGNTIYF,TRBJ1-3,NA,NA,TRBV5-4
TGTGCCAGTAGTATAGGAGGAGGGGGCCATGGCTACACCTTC,CASSIGGGGHGYTF,TRBJ1-2,TRBD1,once,TRBV19
TGTGCCAGCTCGGCAGGGGGAGGCTCCTACAATGAGCAGTTCTTC,CASSAGGGSYNEQFF,TRBJ2-1,NA,NA,TRBV18
TGTGCCAGTAGTGCTCGGGACAGGGGGGATTACATTCAGTACTTC,CASSARDRGDYIQYF,TRBJ2-4,TRBD1,NA,TRBV19
TGTGCCAGCAAAAAGTCCCTAGCGGGAACTGAGCAGTTCTTC,CASKKSLAGTEQFF,TRBJ2-1,TRBD2,NA,TRBV6-5
TGTGCTAGTGCCCCGGGGACTAGCGGGTCGCTGAATGAGCAGTTCTTC,CASAPGTSGSLNEQFF,TRBJ2-1,TRBD2,NA,TRBV12-5
TGTGCCACCAGTGACTCTCGGGGCACAGATACGCAGTATTTT,CATSDSRGTDTQYF,TRBJ2-3,NA,NA,TRBV24-1
TGCAGCTCTCTAGCGGCCAACACAGATACGCAGTATTTT,CSSLAANTDTQYF,TRBJ2-3,TRBD2,NA,TRBV29-1
TGTGCCAGCAGCTTATACTTCCGCGAGCAGTACTTC,CASSLYFREQYF,TRBJ2-7,NA,NA,TRBV7-2
TGTGCCACCAGCAGAGATAGCGTCCTAGCGGGAGCCGGTGAGCAGTTCTTC,CATSRDSVLAGAGEQFF,TRBJ2-1,TRBD2,NA,TRBV15
TGCGCCAGCAGCTATTGGAGACTAGCGGAGAACAATGAGCAGTTCTTC,CASSYWRLAENNEQFF,TRBJ2-1,TRBD2,NA,TRBV5-1
TGTGCTAGTGGTTTGCTGAAGTGGACAGGTGATTCCTACGAGCAGTACTTC,CASGLLKWTGDSYEQYF,TRBJ2-7,TRBD1,once,TRBV12-5
TGTGCCAGTAGTATCCTACAGGGGGGAAGTGAAAAACTGTTTTTT,CASSILQGGSEKLFF,TRBJ1-4,TRBD1,NA,TRBV19
TGTGCCAGCCACTGTCCTAGGTTTACTTGGCCCGACGAGCAGTACTTC,CASHCPRFTWPDEQYF,TRBJ2-7,NA,NA,TRBV19
TGTGCCAGCAGCACCCAAGAGGGGACAGGGGACGAGCAGTACTTC,CASSTQEGTGDEQYF,TRBJ2-7,TRBD1,once,TRBV9
TGTGCCAGCAGCGAGACTAGCCGCCGGGATACGCAGTATTTT,CASSETSRRDTQYF,TRBJ2-3,TRBD2,NA,TRBV9
TGTGCCAGCAGCCTTGGACTACAAAACATTCAGTACTTC,CASSLGLQNIQYF,TRBJ2-4,NA,once,TRBV3-1/TRBV3-2
TGTGCCTGGAGTCAGATTAATCAGCCCCAGCATTTT,CAWSQINQPQHF,TRBJ1-5,NA,many,TRBV30
TGTGCCAGCAGCCCTAGGGCGGGAGGTGCAATCTACGAGCAGTACTTC,CASSPRAGGAIYEQYF,TRBJ2-7,TRBD2,NA,TRBV3-1/TRBV3-2
TGTGCCAGTAGTATAGCACTAACCACCACCTACGAGCAGTACTTC,CASSIALTTTYEQYF,TRBJ2-7,NA,NA,TRBV19
TGCAGCGCAAGGACAGGGGGGGGCCCTGAAGCTTTCTTT,CSARTGGGPEAFF,TRBJ1-1,TRBD1,NA,TRBV29-1
TGCAGCGTCCGGACAGGGGAGCCCTACGAGCAGTACTTC,CSVRTGEPYEQYF,TRBJ2-7,TRBD1,NA,TRBV29-1